Listed below are T cell receptor beta chains from one sample, sequenced in a study of blood T cell repertoires in COVID-19. Sequencing was performed with immunoSEQ multiplex PCR; in TCRdb, only in-frame clones are kept and a portion is missing. Here the sample spans about 86,000 clones, 65% to 80% being singletons. What was sequenced was peripheral blood. These TCRs come from a man aged 70 or older with acute or convalescent COVID-19. Each CDR3 is given with its conserved first and last residue. The D gene is left open where the match is weak. Size is omitted from some rows. Given values are once, few, many or a class for expanded clones.

j_gene: TRBJ2-2
v_gene: TRBV4-1
abundance: -
d_gene: -
CDR3aa: CASSQVGANTGELFF
CDR3nt: TGCGCCAGCAGCCAAGTGGGCGCGAACACCGGGGAGCTGTTTTTT

j_gene: TRBJ1-2
v_gene: TRBV11-2
abundance: -
d_gene: TRBD1
CDR3aa: CASSLAGQGIGYTF
CDR3nt: TGTGCCAGCAGCTTAGCGGGACAGGGAATTGGCTACACCTTC

j_gene: TRBJ2-2
v_gene: TRBV6-5
abundance: -
d_gene: TRBD1
CDR3aa: CASTQGAVTGELFF
CDR3nt: TGTGCCAGCACACAGGGGGCGGTCACCGGGGAGCTGTTTTTT

j_gene: TRBJ2-7
v_gene: TRBV5-1
abundance: -
d_gene: -
CDR3aa: CASRVSPRPYEQYF
CDR3nt: TGCGCCAGCAGAGTTAGCCCGCGTCCCTACGAGCAGTACTTC

j_gene: TRBJ2-3
v_gene: TRBV18
abundance: -
d_gene: -
CDR3aa: CASSRSTGRTDTQYF
CDR3nt: TGTGCCAGCTCACGATCGACAGGAAGGACAGATACGCAGTATTTT

j_gene: TRBJ1-2
v_gene: TRBV7-9
abundance: -
d_gene: -
CDR3aa: CASSLGVNYGYTF
CDR3nt: TGTGCCAGCAGCTTAGGAGTTAACTATGGCTACACCTTC

j_gene: TRBJ2-2
v_gene: TRBV27
abundance: few
d_gene: -
CDR3aa: CASSFSRAAGELFF
CDR3nt: TGTGCCAGCAGTTTTTCCAGGGCTGCCGGGGAGCTGTTTTTT

j_gene: TRBJ1-5
v_gene: TRBV27
abundance: -
d_gene: -
CDR3aa: CASSLLAGSNQPQHF
CDR3nt: TGTGCCAGCAGTTTATTGGCAGGTAGCAATCAGCCCCAGCATTTT

j_gene: TRBJ2-2
v_gene: TRBV14
abundance: -
d_gene: -
CDR3aa: CASSQVDTANTGELFF
CDR3nt: TGTGCCAGCAGCCAAGTTGACACTGCGAACACCGGGGAGCTGTTTTTT

j_gene: TRBJ2-7
v_gene: TRBV7-2
abundance: -
d_gene: -
CDR3aa: CASSLEEGYEQYF
CDR3nt: TGTGCCAGCAGCTTAGAGGAGGGGTACGAGCAGTACTTC

j_gene: TRBJ2-7
v_gene: TRBV15
abundance: -
d_gene: -
CDR3aa: CATSRDASSTYEQYF
CDR3nt: TGTGCCACCAGCAGAGATGCCTCGTCTACCTACGAGCAGTACTTC

j_gene: TRBJ2-5
v_gene: TRBV11-2
abundance: once
d_gene: TRBD2
CDR3aa: CASSLVGTSGGRETQYF
CDR3nt: TGTGCCAGCAGCTTAGTTGGGACTAGCGGGGGGCGGGAGACCCAGTACTTC

j_gene: TRBJ2-1
v_gene: TRBV7-2
abundance: -
d_gene: TRBD2
CDR3aa: CASSLVAGGLEQFF
CDR3nt: TGTGCCAGCAGCTTAGTTGCGGGGGGGCTTGAGCAGTTCTTC

j_gene: TRBJ2-3
v_gene: TRBV5-1
abundance: -
d_gene: TRBD2
CDR3aa: CASRMDGGGTDTQYF
CDR3nt: TGCGCCAGCAGAATGGACGGCGGGGGAACAGATACGCAGTATTTT

j_gene: TRBJ1-5
v_gene: TRBV6-1
abundance: -
d_gene: TRBD1
CDR3aa: CASSDRGHQPQHF
CDR3nt: TGTGCCAGCAGTGACAGGGGGCATCAGCCCCAGCATTTT

j_gene: TRBJ2-7
v_gene: TRBV5-5
abundance: once
d_gene: TRBD1
CDR3aa: CASSLFGQDLYEQYF
CDR3nt: TGTGCCAGCAGCTTGTTCGGACAGGACCTCTACGAGCAGTACTTC

j_gene: TRBJ2-3
v_gene: TRBV18
abundance: -
d_gene: -
CDR3aa: CASSPRVDTQYF
CDR3nt: TGTGCCAGCTCACCCAGGGTCGATACGCAGTATTTT

j_gene: TRBJ2-1
v_gene: TRBV15
abundance: -
d_gene: -
CDR3aa: CATSRGRSSYNEQFF
CDR3nt: TGTGCCACCAGCAGAGGACGGAGCTCCTACAATGAGCAGTTCTTC

j_gene: TRBJ2-5
v_gene: TRBV5-4
abundance: once
d_gene: TRBD2
CDR3aa: CASSASGGAGETQYF
CDR3nt: TGTGCCAGCAGCGCGAGCGGGGGGGCCGGAGAGACCCAGTACTTC

j_gene: TRBJ1-1
v_gene: TRBV29-1
abundance: few
d_gene: TRBD1
CDR3aa: CSVETGGTTEAFF
CDR3nt: TGCAGCGTTGAAACAGGGGGCACCACTGAAGCTTTCTTT

j_gene: TRBJ1-5
v_gene: TRBV2
abundance: few
d_gene: TRBD1
CDR3aa: CASSRQGDVNQPQHF
CDR3nt: TGTGCCAGCAGTCGACAGGGCGACGTCAATCAGCCCCAGCATTTT

j_gene: TRBJ2-3
v_gene: TRBV5-1
abundance: once
d_gene: TRBD2
CDR3aa: CASRLAGDRTDTQYF
CDR3nt: TGCGCCAGCCGTCTAGCGGGGGATCGCACAGATACGCAGTATTTT

j_gene: TRBJ2-5
v_gene: TRBV4-2
abundance: -
d_gene: -
CDR3aa: CASSQDLRLETQYF
CDR3nt: TGTGCCAGCAGCCAAGATCTCAGGCTAGAGACCCAGTACTTC

j_gene: TRBJ2-2
v_gene: TRBV15
abundance: -
d_gene: TRBD2
CDR3aa: CATSRGFSGGANTGELFF
CDR3nt: TGTGCCACCAGCAGAGGGTTTAGCGGGGGGGCGAACACCGGGGAGCTGTTTTTT

j_gene: TRBJ2-7
v_gene: TRBV7-9
abundance: -
d_gene: -
CDR3aa: CASSPPLTRSEQYF
CDR3nt: TGTGCCAGCAGCCCCCCCCTTACTAGGAGTGAGCAGTACTTC

j_gene: TRBJ2-7
v_gene: TRBV19
abundance: few
d_gene: TRBD1
CDR3aa: CAIPDRGDYEQYF
CDR3nt: TGTGCCATCCCGGACAGGGGGGATTACGAGCAGTACTTC

j_gene: TRBJ2-7
v_gene: TRBV10-3
abundance: -
d_gene: TRBD1
CDR3aa: CAISEFGTGGYEQYF
CDR3nt: TGTGCCATCAGTGAGTTCGGGACAGGGGGATACGAGCAGTACTTC

j_gene: TRBJ1-1
v_gene: TRBV7-9
abundance: -
d_gene: TRBD1
CDR3aa: CASSKGTGTNTEAFF
CDR3nt: TGTGCCAGCAGCAAAGGGACAGGAACGAACACTGAAGCTTTCTTT

j_gene: TRBJ1-1
v_gene: TRBV2
abundance: -
d_gene: -
CDR3aa: CATRDIWNTEAFF
CDR3nt: TGTGCCACCCGGGACATATGGAACACTGAAGCTTTCTTT

j_gene: TRBJ1-4
v_gene: TRBV3-1/TRBV3-2
abundance: -
d_gene: -
CDR3aa: CASTRRRDEKLFF
CDR3nt: TGTGCCAGCACCCGAAGGCGGGATGAAAAACTGTTTTTT

j_gene: TRBJ2-2
v_gene: TRBV18
abundance: -
d_gene: -
CDR3aa: CASSPGRGGPTGELFF
CDR3nt: TGTGCCAGCTCACCTGGCCGCGGGGGCCCAACCGGGGAGCTGTTTTTT

j_gene: TRBJ1-3
v_gene: TRBV6-5
abundance: -
d_gene: -
CDR3aa: CASRSGSGNTIYF
CDR3nt: TGTGCCAGCAGGTCAGGGTCTGGAAACACCATATATTTT

j_gene: TRBJ1-5
v_gene: TRBV18
abundance: once
d_gene: TRBD1
CDR3aa: CASSWDRYQPQHF
CDR3nt: TGTGCCAGCTCCTGGGACAGGTATCAGCCCCAGCATTTT

j_gene: TRBJ2-3
v_gene: TRBV2
abundance: -
d_gene: -
CDR3aa: CASSEHMASTDTQYF
CDR3nt: TGTGCCAGCAGTGAACACATGGCTAGCACAGATACGCAGTATTTT

j_gene: TRBJ2-1
v_gene: TRBV5-1
abundance: -
d_gene: -
CDR3aa: CASSHGMALPNEQFF
CDR3nt: TGCGCCAGCAGCCACGGCATGGCACTACCCAATGAGCAGTTCTTC

j_gene: TRBJ1-3
v_gene: TRBV30
abundance: -
d_gene: -
CDR3aa: CAWSPRQASSGNTIYF
CDR3nt: TGTGCCTGGAGCCCGCGACAGGCATCCTCTGGAAACACCATATATTTT

j_gene: TRBJ1-3
v_gene: TRBV5-5
abundance: few
d_gene: -
CDR3aa: CASSVLGDSGNTIYF
CDR3nt: TGTGCCAGCAGCGTGCTGGGCGACTCTGGAAACACCATATATTTT

j_gene: TRBJ1-5
v_gene: TRBV4-2
abundance: -
d_gene: -
CDR3aa: CASSQDGQYSNQPQHF
CDR3nt: TGTGCCAGCAGCCAAGATGGGCAGTATAGCAATCAGCCCCAGCATTTT

j_gene: TRBJ1-4
v_gene: TRBV3-1/TRBV3-2
abundance: -
d_gene: -
CDR3aa: CASSQLQGKLFF
CDR3nt: TGTGCCAGCAGCCAACTACAGGGAAAACTGTTTTTT

j_gene: TRBJ1-5
v_gene: TRBV10-2
abundance: -
d_gene: -
CDR3aa: CASKDGNTRGQPQHF
CDR3nt: TGCGCCAGCAAAGACGGTAACACCCGGGGACAGCCCCAGCATTTT

j_gene: TRBJ1-6
v_gene: TRBV5-4
abundance: -
d_gene: TRBD1
CDR3aa: CASSKGGQGGAPLHF
CDR3nt: TGTGCCAGCAGCAAAGGGGGACAGGGTGGCGCACCCCTCCACTTT

j_gene: TRBJ2-7
v_gene: TRBV6-1
abundance: few
d_gene: -
CDR3aa: CASSEAPGTLSYEQYF
CDR3nt: TGTGCCAGCAGTGAAGCCCCCGGGACACTTTCCTACGAGCAGTACTTC

j_gene: TRBJ2-1
v_gene: TRBV19
abundance: -
d_gene: -
CDR3aa: CASSMGGAKKYGEFF
CDR3nt: TGTGCCAGTAGTATGGGAGGCGCTAAGAAGTATGGGGAGTTCTTC

j_gene: TRBJ1-4
v_gene: TRBV10-1
abundance: once
d_gene: TRBD1
CDR3aa: CASSDTGTGGEKLFF
CDR3nt: TGCGCCAGCAGCGACACCGGGACAGGCGGTGAAAAACTGTTTTTT

j_gene: TRBJ1-2
v_gene: TRBV4-1
abundance: few
d_gene: -
CDR3aa: CASSQDRGGGYGYTF
CDR3nt: TGCGCCAGCAGCCAAGATCGGGGAGGAGGCTATGGCTACACCTTC

j_gene: TRBJ2-1
v_gene: TRBV11-3
abundance: -
d_gene: TRBD1
CDR3aa: CASSVDRVREQFF
CDR3nt: TGTGCCAGCAGCGTGGACAGGGTCAGGGAGCAGTTCTTC

j_gene: TRBJ1-4
v_gene: TRBV4-2
abundance: -
d_gene: TRBD1
CDR3aa: CASSSPGGHEKLFF
CDR3nt: TGTGCCAGCAGCTCCCCAGGGGGACATGAAAAACTGTTTTTT

j_gene: TRBJ1-2
v_gene: TRBV28
abundance: few
d_gene: TRBD1
CDR3aa: CASSGNRDRRRHYYGYTF
CDR3nt: TGTGCCAGCAGTGGTAACCGGGACAGGAGAAGACACTACTATGGCTACACCTTC

j_gene: TRBJ1-2
v_gene: TRBV5-1
abundance: -
d_gene: -
CDR3aa: CASSSAGGRGDIYGYTF
CDR3nt: TGCGCCAGCAGCAGCGCCGGAGGACGGGGGGATATCTATGGCTACACCTTC

j_gene: TRBJ1-1
v_gene: TRBV19
abundance: few
d_gene: TRBD1
CDR3aa: CASSLAGTGVTEAFF
CDR3nt: TGTGCCAGTAGTCTAGCCGGGACAGGGGTAACTGAAGCTTTCTTT

j_gene: TRBJ2-5
v_gene: TRBV9
abundance: -
d_gene: TRBD2
CDR3aa: CASSAGTSGVQETQYF
CDR3nt: TGTGCCAGCAGCGCAGGGACTAGCGGCGTTCAAGAGACCCAGTACTTC

j_gene: TRBJ1-1
v_gene: TRBV7-9
abundance: -
d_gene: -
CDR3aa: CASSPWDISKRPEAFF
CDR3nt: TGTGCCAGCAGCCCCTGGGACATTTCTAAAAGACCTGAAGCTTTCTTT

j_gene: TRBJ2-6
v_gene: TRBV28
abundance: -
d_gene: -
CDR3aa: CASSLDTPGANVLTF
CDR3nt: TGTGCCAGCAGTTTGGACACGCCTGGGGCCAACGTCCTGACTTTC

j_gene: TRBJ1-5
v_gene: TRBV4-1
abundance: -
d_gene: -
CDR3aa: CASSQDLSQPQHF
CDR3nt: TGCGCCAGCAGCCAAGATCTTAGTCAGCCCCAGCATTTT